The clone carrying this T cell receptor beta chain was counted once. Clones were read by immunoSEQ multiplex PCR, and TCRdb kept only the in-frame ones, dropping some. The sample records approximately 150,000 clones, 75% to 90% being singletons. This sample stems from a study of blood T cell repertoires in COVID-19. Study-level information: Spain, Italy and the United States supplied samples that represented acute and convalescent COVID-19.

The sequencing sample was made of peripheral blood. The clonotype was recovered from a man aged 45 to 65 who had recovered from COVID-19.

CDR3 sequence: CATSKDPQGYSEAFF. CDR3 DNA: TGTGCCACCAGCAAAGACCCACAGGGTTATTCTGAAGCTTTCTTT. The chain employs TRBV15 and TRBJ1-1, with D possibly matching TRBD1 (6 bases). V lost 4 bases and J lost 6, with 18 bases in between. The CDR3 loop spans 15 amino acids. Germline V gene data show CDR1 as LNHNV and CDR2 as YYDKDF (reference sequence).